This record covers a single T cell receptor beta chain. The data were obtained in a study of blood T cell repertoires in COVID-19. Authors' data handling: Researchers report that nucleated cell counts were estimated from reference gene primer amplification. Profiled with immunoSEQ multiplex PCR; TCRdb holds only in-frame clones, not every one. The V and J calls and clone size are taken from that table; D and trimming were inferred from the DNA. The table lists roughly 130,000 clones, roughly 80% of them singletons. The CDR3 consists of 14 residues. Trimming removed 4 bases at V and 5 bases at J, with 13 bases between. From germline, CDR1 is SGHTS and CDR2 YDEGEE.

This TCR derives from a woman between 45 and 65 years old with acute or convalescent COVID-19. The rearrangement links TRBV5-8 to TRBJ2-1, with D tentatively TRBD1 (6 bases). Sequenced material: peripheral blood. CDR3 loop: CASSVSGVHNEQFF. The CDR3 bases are TGTGCCAGCAGCGTATCAGGGGTACACAATGAGCAGTTCTTC.